The clone carrying this T cell receptor (beta chain) was seen a handful of times. TCRdb re-called the RT-PCR reads through MiXCR, storing one row per CDR3 protein. The data contain hundreds of thousands of distinct CDR3 sequences, more than 13% of them singletons. Sample: memory CD4+ T cells from blood. The source is a female donor in good health, serving as a healthy control.

CDR3 protein: CASSYSTGINEKLFF. The CDR3 DNA reads as TGTGCCAGCAGTTACTCGACAGGGATCAATGAAAAACTGTTTTTT. This rearrangement joins TRBV6-2 or TRBV6-3 to TRBJ1-4; TRBD1 matches 7 bases. The germline V gene encodes CDR1 MNHEY and CDR2 SVGEGT. V dropped 0 bases and J dropped 5; count of bases not matched to a gene: 3. The CDR3 totals 15 residues.